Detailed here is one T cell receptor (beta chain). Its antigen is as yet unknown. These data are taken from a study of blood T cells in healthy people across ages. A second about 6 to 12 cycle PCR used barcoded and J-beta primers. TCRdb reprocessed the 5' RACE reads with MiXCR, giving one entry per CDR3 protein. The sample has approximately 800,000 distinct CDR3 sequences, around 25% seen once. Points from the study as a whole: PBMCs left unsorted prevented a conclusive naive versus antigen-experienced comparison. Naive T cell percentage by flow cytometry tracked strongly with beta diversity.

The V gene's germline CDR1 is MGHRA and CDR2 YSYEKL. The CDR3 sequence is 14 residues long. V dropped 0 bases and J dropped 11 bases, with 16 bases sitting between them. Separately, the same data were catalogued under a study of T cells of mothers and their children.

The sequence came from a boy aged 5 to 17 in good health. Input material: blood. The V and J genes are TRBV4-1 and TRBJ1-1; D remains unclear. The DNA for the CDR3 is TGCGCCAGCAGCCAAGAAAGCCGGCCGTCAGATGCTTTCTTT. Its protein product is CASSQESRPSDAFF.